This T cell receptor (beta chain) comes out of a study of blood T cells in healthy people across ages. CDR3 size: 15 residues. The germline V gene encodes CDR1 SGDLS and CDR2 YYNGEE. V was cut by 1 base and J by 4 bases, with 12 bases left in between. Combining a sample-barcoded 5' primer with a J-beta primer mix, a second PCR ran for about 6 to 11 cycles. A single record per CDR3 protein comes from TCRdb applying MiXCR to the 5' RACE reads. In the table there are about 650,000 distinct CDR3 sequences, about 30% of which are singletons. This clonotype was counted between two and nine times. This TCR was recovered from an elderly woman in good health. V is TRBV9 and J is TRBJ1-3; D perhaps matches TRBD1 (5 bases). What was sequenced was blood. In nucleotides, the CDR3 is TGTGCCAGCAGCGTATTGGGGGTTGCCGGAAACACCATATATTTT. This codes for CASSVLGVAGNTIYF.